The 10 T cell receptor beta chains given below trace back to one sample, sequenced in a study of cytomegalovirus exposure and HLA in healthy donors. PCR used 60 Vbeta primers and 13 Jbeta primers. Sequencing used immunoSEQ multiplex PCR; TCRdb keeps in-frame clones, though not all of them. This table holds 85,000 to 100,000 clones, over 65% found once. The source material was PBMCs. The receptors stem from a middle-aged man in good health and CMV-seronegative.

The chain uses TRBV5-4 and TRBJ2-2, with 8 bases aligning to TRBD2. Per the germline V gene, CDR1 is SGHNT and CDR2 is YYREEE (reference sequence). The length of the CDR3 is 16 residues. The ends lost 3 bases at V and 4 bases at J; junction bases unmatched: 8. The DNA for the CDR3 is TGTGCCAGCAGCTCCCGATCGGGAGGGGGCACCGGGGAGCTGTTTTTT. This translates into CASSSRSGGGTGELFF.

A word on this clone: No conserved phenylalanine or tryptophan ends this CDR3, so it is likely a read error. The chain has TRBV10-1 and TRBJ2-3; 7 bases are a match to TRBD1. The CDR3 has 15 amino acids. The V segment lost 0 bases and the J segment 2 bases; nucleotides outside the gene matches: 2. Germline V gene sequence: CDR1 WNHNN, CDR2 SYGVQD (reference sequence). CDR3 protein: CASSESDRDTDTQYL. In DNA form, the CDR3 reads TGCGCCAGCAGTGAGTCAGACAGGGACACAGATACGCAGTATCTT.

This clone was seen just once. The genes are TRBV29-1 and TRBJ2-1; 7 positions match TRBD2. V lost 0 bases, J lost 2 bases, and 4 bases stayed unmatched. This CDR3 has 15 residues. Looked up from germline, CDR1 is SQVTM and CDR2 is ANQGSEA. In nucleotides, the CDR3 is TGCAGCGTTGAAGATGCAGGACTAGCCTACAATGAGCAGTTCTTC. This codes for CSVEDAGLAYNEQFF.

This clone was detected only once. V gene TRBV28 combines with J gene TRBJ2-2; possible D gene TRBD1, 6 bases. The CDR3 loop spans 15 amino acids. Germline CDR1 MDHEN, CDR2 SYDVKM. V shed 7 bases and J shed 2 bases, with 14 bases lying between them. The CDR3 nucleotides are TGTGCCAGCATTTCGCCAGGGACAAACACCGGGGAGCTGTTTTTT. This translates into CASISPGTNTGELFF.

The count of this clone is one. The CDR3 bases are TGCAGCTTAGGACAGGGGGGTTACGAGCAGTACTTC. This sequence encodes CSLGQGGYEQYF. The chain uses TRBV29-1 and TRBJ2-7, with 10 bases identical to TRBD1. There are 12 residues in the CDR3. Germline V gene lookup returns CDR1 SQVTM and CDR2 ANQGSEA. V lost 8 bases to trimming and J lost 4 bases; unmatched junction nucleotides: 5.

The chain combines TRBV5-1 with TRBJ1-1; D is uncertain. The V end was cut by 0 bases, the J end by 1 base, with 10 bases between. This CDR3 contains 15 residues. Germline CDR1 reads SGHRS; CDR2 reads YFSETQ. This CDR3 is CASSLAQNRNTEAFF. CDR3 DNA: TGCGCCAGCAGCTTGGCCCAGAACAGGAACACTGAAGCTTTCTTT.

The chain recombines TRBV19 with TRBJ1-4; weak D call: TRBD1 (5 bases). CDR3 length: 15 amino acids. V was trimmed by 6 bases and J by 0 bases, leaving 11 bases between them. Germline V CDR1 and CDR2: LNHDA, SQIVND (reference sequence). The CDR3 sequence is CASSRTPATNEKLFF. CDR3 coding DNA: TGTGCCAGTAGCAGGACACCTGCAACTAATGAAAAACTGTTTTTT.

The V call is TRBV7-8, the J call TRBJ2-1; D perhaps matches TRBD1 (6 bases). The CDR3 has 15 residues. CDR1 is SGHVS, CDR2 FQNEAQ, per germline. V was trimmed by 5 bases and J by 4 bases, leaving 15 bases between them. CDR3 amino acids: CASSLVTGEYNEQFF. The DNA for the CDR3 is TGTGCCAGCAGCCTGGTGACAGGTGAATACAATGAGCAGTTCTTC.

DNA of the CDR3: TGTGCCAGCAGCTCGAGGCGACTAGAACACTACGAGCAGTACTTC. The encoded protein is CASSSRRLEHYEQYF. The chain combines TRBV5-6 with TRBJ2-7, with TRBD2 as a possible D gene (6 bases). This CDR3 is built from 15 residues. Trimming took off 3 bases at V and 3 bases at J, with 16 bases between the two ends. Germline CDR1 is SGHDT and CDR2 is YYEEEE.

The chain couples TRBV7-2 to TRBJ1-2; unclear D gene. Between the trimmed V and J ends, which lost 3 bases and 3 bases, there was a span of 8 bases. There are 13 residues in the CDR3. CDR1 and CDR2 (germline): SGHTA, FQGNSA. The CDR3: CASSFGVDYGYTF. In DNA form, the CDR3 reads TGTGCCAGCAGCTTCGGGGTGGACTATGGCTACACCTTC. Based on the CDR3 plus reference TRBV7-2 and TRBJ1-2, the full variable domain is GAGVSQSPSNKVTEKGKDVELRCDPISGHTALYWYRQSLGQGLEFLIYFQGNSAPDKSGLPSDRFSAERTGGSVSTLTIQRTQQEDSAVYLCASSFGVDYGYTFGSGTRLTVV.